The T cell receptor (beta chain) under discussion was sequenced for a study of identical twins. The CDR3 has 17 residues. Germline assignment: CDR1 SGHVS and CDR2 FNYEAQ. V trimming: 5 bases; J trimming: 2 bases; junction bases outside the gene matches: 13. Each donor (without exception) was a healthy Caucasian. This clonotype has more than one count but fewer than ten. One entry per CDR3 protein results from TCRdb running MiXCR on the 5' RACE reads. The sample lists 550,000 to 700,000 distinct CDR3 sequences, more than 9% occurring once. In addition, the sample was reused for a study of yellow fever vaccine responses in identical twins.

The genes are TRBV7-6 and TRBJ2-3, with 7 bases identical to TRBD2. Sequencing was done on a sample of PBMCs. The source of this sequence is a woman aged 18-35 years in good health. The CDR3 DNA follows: TGTGCCAGCAGCGCTGATAGACTAGCTCGATCCACAGATACGCAGTATTTT. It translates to CASSADRLARSTDTQYF.